This entry lists 12 T cell receptor beta chains sequenced from one sample in a study of cytomegalovirus exposure and HLA in healthy donors. Primers for the PCR totalled 60 Vbeta and 13 Jbeta. TCRdb keeps only in-frame clones here, not all; method: immunoSEQ multiplex PCR. This repertoire shows 90,000 to 120,000 clones, about 83% found once; its top ten account for roughly 4.9%. The sample was PBMCs. These receptor sequences come from a female donor in good health and CMV-seropositive.

The chain uses TRBV11-2 and TRBJ2-5; 10 nucleotides line up with TRBD2. Germline lookup yields CDR1 SGHAT and CDR2 FQNNGV. V gave up 5 bases and J gave up 2 bases; unmatched junction bases: 11. The length of the CDR3 is 17 residues. CDR3 in amino acids: CASSPRGLARQQETQYF. The CDR3 coding sequence is TGTGCCAGCAGCCCTAGGGGACTAGCGCGGCAACAAGAGACCCAGTACTTC.

This chain uses TRBV5-1 with TRBJ2-7; 7 positions match TRBD1. CDR1 and CDR2 from the germline V gene are SGHRS and YFSETQ. This CDR3 spans 13 amino acids. With 0 bases clipped from V and 4 bases from J, the junction kept 1 base outside the gene matches. CDR3 sequence: CASSLEQGYEQYF. CDR3 coding DNA: TGCGCCAGCAGCTTGGAACAGGGGTACGAGCAGTACTTC.

The rearrangement uses TRBV9 and TRBJ2-1, with 9 bases aligning to TRBD2. This CDR3 spans 15 amino acids. Per germline, CDR1 SGDLS and CDR2 YYNGEE. The V segment lost 3 bases and the J segment 8 bases; nucleotides outside the gene matches: 9. CDR3 nucleotide sequence: TGTGCCAGCAGCGAGAGCGGGGGGCCATCCGATGAGCAGTTCTTC. This translates into CASSESGGPSDEQFF.

CDR3 nucleotides: TGTGCCAGCAGTCAACCCAGTCAGGTGGGAATATGGCGGGAGGACTACGAGCAGTACTTC. Translating it yields CASSQPSQVGIWREDYEQYF. This chain uses TRBV28 with TRBJ2-7, with 8 positions matching TRBD2. This CDR3 contains 20 residues. Unmatched junction bases numbered 24, after V lost 5 bases and J lost 3 bases. Germline-derived CDR1 and CDR2 are MDHEN and SYDVKM. Combining the CDR3 with reference TRBV28 and TRBJ2-7 gives the whole variable domain DVKVTQSSRYLVKRTGEKVFLECVQDMDHENMFWYRQDPGLGLRLIYFSYDVKMKEKGDIPEGYSVSREKKERFSLILESASTNQTSMYLCASSQPSQVGIWREDYEQYFGPGTRLTVT.

The chain links TRBV7-2 to TRBJ1-2; D call uncertain. Germline CDR1 SGHTA, CDR2 FQGNSA. Trimming removed 4 bases from V and 8 bases from J, with 11 bases in between. This CDR3 is 12 amino acids long. DNA of the CDR3: TGTGCCAGCAGCTCCACTTTTTTAGGCTACACCTTC. Protein sequence: CASSSTFLGYTF.

V and J are TRBV6-5 and TRBJ1-2; unclear D gene. V lost 1 base, J lost 0 bases, and 12 bases lay in between. This CDR3 has 16 amino acids. Germline V gene sequence: CDR1 MNHEY, CDR2 SVGAGI. The CDR3 protein is CASSYLGGGANYGYTF. CDR3 in DNA: TGTGCCAGCAGTTACTTAGGCGGCGGGGCTAACTATGGCTACACCTTC.

The V and J genes are TRBV7-6 and TRBJ2-3; D is possibly TRBD1 (5 bases). Per the germline V gene, CDR1 is SGHVS and CDR2 is FNYEAQ. The V end lost 3 bases, the J end lost 6 bases, and 10 bases lay between the germline ends. The CDR3 spans 13 residues. The CDR3 reads CASSLGQGDTQYF. Written as DNA, the CDR3 is TGTGCCAGCAGCTTGGGGCAGGGCGATACGCAGTATTTT.

V gene TRBV28 combines with J gene TRBJ2-7; 11 bases match TRBD2. CDR1 and CDR2 from the germline V gene are MDHEN and SYDVKM. The CDR3 is 16 amino acids. V shed 7 bases and J 4 bases; nucleotides not matched to a gene: 12. This chain's CDR3 is CASISSGRPKEYEQYF. CDR3 bases: TGTGCCAGCATTTCTAGCGGGAGGCCCAAGGAGTACGAGCAGTACTTC.

This clone has only one observation. This chain uses TRBV18 with TRBJ2-1; 10 bases align to TRBD1. The CDR3 is made up of 18 amino acids. After removal of 3 bases from V and 3 bases from J, the junction contained 11 bases not matched to a gene. Looked up from germline, CDR1 is KGHSH and CDR2 is LQKENI. The chain's CDR3 is CASSPMGPGTGDYNEQFF. The CDR3 DNA follows: TGTGCCAGCTCACCGATGGGCCCCGGGACAGGGGACTACAATGAGCAGTTCTTC.

The chain joins TRBV28 to TRBJ2-5, with 11 bases aligning to TRBD2. This CDR3 region has 18 residues. From germline, CDR1 is MDHEN and CDR2 SYDVKM. The junction had 19 bases not matched to a gene; V was cut back by 6 bases and J by 7 bases. CDR3 loop: CASSPTLGSGRVTWTQYF. The CDR3 nucleotides read TGTGCCAGCAGCCCGACCCTTGGTAGCGGGAGGGTAACTTGGACCCAGTACTTC.

This clone appeared once. This chain joins TRBV18 and TRBJ1-3; maybe TRBD1 (5 bases). V was clipped by 5 bases and J by 0 bases, with 14 bases between them. Germline loops: CDR1 KGHSH, CDR2 LQKENI. This CDR3 contains 16 residues. The CDR3 DNA follows: TGTGCCAGCTCAACCCTCGACAGATCCTCTGGAAACACCATATATTTT. This gives the protein CASSTLDRSSGNTIYF.

This chain links TRBV9 with TRBJ2-3; D possibly corresponds to TRBD2 (6 bases). CDR3 size: 16 residues. The germline V gene encodes CDR1 SGDLS and CDR2 YYNGEE. V was clipped by 0 bases and J by 0 bases, with 11 bases between them. In DNA form, the CDR3 reads TGTGCCAGCAGCGTAGTAACTAGCCCAAGCACAGATACGCAGTATTTT. Protein sequence: CASSVVTSPSTDTQYF.